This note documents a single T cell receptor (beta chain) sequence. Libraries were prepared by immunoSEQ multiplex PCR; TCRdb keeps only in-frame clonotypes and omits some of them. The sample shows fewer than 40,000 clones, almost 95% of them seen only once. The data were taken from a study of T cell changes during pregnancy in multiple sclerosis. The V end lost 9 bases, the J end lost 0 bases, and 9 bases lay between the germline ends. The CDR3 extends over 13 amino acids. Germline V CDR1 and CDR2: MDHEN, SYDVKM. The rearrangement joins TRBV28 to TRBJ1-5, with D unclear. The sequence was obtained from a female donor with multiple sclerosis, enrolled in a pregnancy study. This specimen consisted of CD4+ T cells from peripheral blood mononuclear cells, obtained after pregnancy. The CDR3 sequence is CASVQNSNQPQHF. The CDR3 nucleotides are TGTGCCAGTGTTCAGAATAGCAATCAGCCCCAGCATTTT. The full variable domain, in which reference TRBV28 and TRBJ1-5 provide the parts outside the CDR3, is DVKVTQSSRYLVKRTGEKVFLECVQDMDHENMFWYRQDPGLGLRLIYFSYDVKMKEKGDIPEGYSVSREKKERFSLILESASTNQTSMYLCASVQNSNQPQHFGDGTRLSIL.